This TCR beta chain came from a study of graft-versus-host responses after intestinal transplantation. Overall study findings and caveats: Circulating GvH clones peaking coincided with falling HvG clones soon after transplant.

There are 15 residues in the CDR3. V lost 1 base and J 5 bases, leaving 16 bases between the germline ends. Per germline, CDR1 SGHNT and CDR2 YYREEE (reference sequence). As regards this clone: The antigen remains unidentified.

Sequenced by immunoSEQ multiplex PCR; TCRdb stores in-frame clones only, minus some. Of approximately 89,000 clones listed, around 90% are singletons. This specimen was PBMCs, taken around 450 days after intestinal transplant. The rearrangement joins TRBV5-4 to TRBJ2-7, with D possibly TRBD2 on 6 matching bases. This sequence was found in a human patient who received an intestinal transplant, so some T cells may come from the graft donor. DNA for the CDR3: TGTGCCAGCAGCTTGCCCGGGGGTGCGGCTAACGAGCAGTACTTC. Its protein is CASSLPGGAANEQYF.